This TCR beta chain was recovered during a study of T cell responses to AZD1222 COVID-19 vaccine. Study-level findings and limits: Spike-specific TCR breadth and depth grew following two AZD1222 doses. White British ancestry dominated among donors, who included more females, and clonal diversity was possibly underestimated.

Germline values: CDR1 SGHAT, CDR2 FQNNGV. There are 15 residues in the CDR3. V dropped 5 bases and J dropped 0 bases, with 8 bases sitting between them. Of note for this clone: Its matching antigen is unknown.

TCRdb's table, derived via immunoSEQ multiplex PCR, lists solely in-frame clones and lacks some. The top ten clones hold 1.5% to 2% of a sample with roughly 190,000 clones, approximately 90% of them seen once. The sequences come from peripheral blood, collected 28 days after the second AZD1222 dose. The TCR originated in an adult who received the AZD1222 COVID-19 vaccine. The chain employs TRBV11-2 and TRBJ2-6, with D uncertain. The CDR3 here is CASSRTNSGANVLTF. For the CDR3, the DNA is TGTGCCAGCAGCCGCACGAACTCTGGGGCCAACGTCCTGACTTTC.